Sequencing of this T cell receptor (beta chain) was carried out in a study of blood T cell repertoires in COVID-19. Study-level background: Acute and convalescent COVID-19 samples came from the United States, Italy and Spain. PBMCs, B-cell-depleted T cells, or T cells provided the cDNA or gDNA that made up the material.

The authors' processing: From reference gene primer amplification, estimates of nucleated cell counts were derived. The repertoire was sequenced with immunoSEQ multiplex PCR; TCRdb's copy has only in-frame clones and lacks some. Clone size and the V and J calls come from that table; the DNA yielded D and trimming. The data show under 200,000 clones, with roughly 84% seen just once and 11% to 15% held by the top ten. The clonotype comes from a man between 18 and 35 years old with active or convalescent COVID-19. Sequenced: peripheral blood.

CDR3 DNA sequence: TGCGCCAGCAGTGAAGGGGGCAAGAACACCGGGGAGCTGTTTTTT. It encodes CASSEGGKNTGELFF. This chain connects TRBV10-1 to TRBJ2-2, with 7 bases lining up with TRBD1. Trimming removed 3 bases from V and 1 base from J; junction bases left unmatched: 2. CDR1 is WNHNN and CDR2 is SYGVQD in the germline V gene (reference sequence). This CDR3 has 15 residues.